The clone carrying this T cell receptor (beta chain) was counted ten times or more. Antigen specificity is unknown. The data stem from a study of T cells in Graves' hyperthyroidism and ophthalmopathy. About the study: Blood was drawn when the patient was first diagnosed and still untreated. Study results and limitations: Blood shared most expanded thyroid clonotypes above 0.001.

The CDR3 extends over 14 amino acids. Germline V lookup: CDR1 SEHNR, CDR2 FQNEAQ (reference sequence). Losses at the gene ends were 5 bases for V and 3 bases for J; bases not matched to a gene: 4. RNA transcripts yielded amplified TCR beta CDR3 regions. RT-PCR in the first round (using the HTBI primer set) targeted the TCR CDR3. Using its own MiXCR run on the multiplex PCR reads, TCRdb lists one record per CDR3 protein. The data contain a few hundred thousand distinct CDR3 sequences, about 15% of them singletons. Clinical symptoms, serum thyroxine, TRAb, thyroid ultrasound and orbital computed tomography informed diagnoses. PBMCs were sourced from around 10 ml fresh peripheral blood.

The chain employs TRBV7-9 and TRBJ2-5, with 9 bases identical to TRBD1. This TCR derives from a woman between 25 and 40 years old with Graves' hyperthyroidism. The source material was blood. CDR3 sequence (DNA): TGTGCCAGCAGCCCACGGACAGGGGAAGAGACCCAGTACTTC. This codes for CASSPRTGEETQYF.